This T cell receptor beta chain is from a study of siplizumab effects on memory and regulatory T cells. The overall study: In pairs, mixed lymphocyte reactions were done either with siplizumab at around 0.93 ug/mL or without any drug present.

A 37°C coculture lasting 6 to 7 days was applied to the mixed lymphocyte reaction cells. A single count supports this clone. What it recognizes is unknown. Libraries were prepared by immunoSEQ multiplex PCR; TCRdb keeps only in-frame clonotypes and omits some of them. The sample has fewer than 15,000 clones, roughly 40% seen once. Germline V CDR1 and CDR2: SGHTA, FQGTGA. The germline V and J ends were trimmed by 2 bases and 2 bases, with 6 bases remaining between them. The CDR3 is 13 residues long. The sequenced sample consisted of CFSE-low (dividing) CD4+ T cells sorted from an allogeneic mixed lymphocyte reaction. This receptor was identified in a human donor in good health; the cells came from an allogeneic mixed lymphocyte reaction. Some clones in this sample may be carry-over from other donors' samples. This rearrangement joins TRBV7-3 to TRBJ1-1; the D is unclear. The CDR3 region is CASSLLVNTEAFF. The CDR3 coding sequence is TGTGCCAGCAGCTTATTGGTCAACACTGAAGCTTTCTTT.